This TCR beta chain came from a study of shared clonotypes between healthy human individuals. Study as a whole: Researchers drew samples from a couple of women and a few men aged 18 to 49. Broader study findings: Incompleteness in sorted-subset sequencing, despite large depth, was shown by rarefaction. Few donors limited the genetic and exposure-history diversity represented.

This clone was recorded once. Its antigen is not identified. This CDR3 contains 13 residues. Authors' analysis steps: Filtering differed because ImmunoSEQ produced junction-only sequences that carried no quality scores. TCRdb keeps only in-frame clones here, not all; method: immunoSEQ multiplex PCR. V, J and clone size reflect that table, while D and trimming were determined from the DNA. The sample holds under 1,100,000 clones, roughly 80% seen once. The sequence came from a man aged 18 to 30 in good health. Material for sequencing was memory CD4+ T cells sorted from blood. Noted subset: CD45RA-negative fraction. The chain uses TRBV21-1 and TRBJ1-4. TRBV21-1 is marked as a pseudogene. The CDR3 DNA reads as TGTGCCAGCAGCAAAGAGGGGAGGGAAAAACTGTTTTTT. It is translated as CASSKEGREKLFF.